The source of this TCR beta chain is a study of shared clonotypes between healthy human individuals. Here immunoSEQ multiplex PCR was the method, and the copy in TCRdb shows in-frame clones only, minus some. The sample has 2 million to 3 million clones, over 85% seen once. Division of CD4+ cells produced a CD45RA+ naive subset and a CD45RA-negative memory subset. This TCR came from a man between 18 and 29 years old in good health. Some clones in this sample may be carry-over from other donors' samples. Sequencing input: naive CD4+ T cells from PBMCs. Subset noted: CD45RA+ positively selected.

As DNA, the CDR3 is TGCAGCGTTGCGCGGAGACTCAGCGCCGATACGCAGTATTTT. This encodes CSVARRLSADTQYF. The V gene is TRBV29-1, the J gene TRBJ2-3, with unresolved D. Germline CDR1 and CDR2: SQVTM and ANQGSEA. V lost 4 bases to trimming and J lost 6 bases, with 17 bases between them. The CDR3 spans 14 residues.